Listed below are T cell receptor beta chains from one sample, sequenced in a study of beta chain features in type 1 diabetes. Profiled with immunoSEQ multiplex PCR; TCRdb holds only in-frame clones, not every one. The data show hundreds of thousands of clones, 68% seen once. Source material: naive CD4+ T cells from blood. These receptors came from a man aged 25 to 40 in good health. CDR3s include the opening cysteine and the closing phenylalanine or tryptophan. The D gene is left open where the match is weak. Some rows have no size entry. The others give once, few or many, or a class for an expanded clone.

>15|few|TRBD1|TRBJ2-5|TRBV30
TGTGCCTGGGACCAGGGACAGGGGGCTACAGAGACCCAGTACTTC
CAWDQGQGATETQYF
>15|NA|TRBD2|TRBJ2-5|TRBV7-2
TGTGCCAGCAGCCCCCGGGGTAGCGGGACTGAGACCCAGTACTTC
CASSPRGSGTETQYF
>13|NA|NA|TRBJ2-5|TRBV7-9
TGTGCCAGCAGCTTAGAGAGGGGAGAGACCCAGTACTTC
CASSLERGETQYF
>15|NA|TRBD2|TRBJ2-7|TRBV9
TGTGCCAGCAGCGTAGTGCCTAGCGGGATCTACGAGCAGTACTTC
CASSVVPSGIYEQYF
>11|few|TRBD1|TRBJ2-1|TRBV29-1
TGCAGCGTATCCGGGACAGGGATTGCGTTCTTC
CSVSGTGIAFF
>22|NA|NA|TRBJ2-3|TRBV19
TGTGCCAGTTCCGGGCCGGTCGGGGGACAGGGAGCAACTAGCGGGATTTCAGATACGCAGTATTTT
CASSGPVGGQGATSGISDTQYF
>11|NA|NA|TRBJ2-3|TRBV30
TGTGCCTGGAGTCTTTCAGATACGCAGTATTTT
CAWSLSDTQYF
>13|NA|TRBD1|TRBJ2-1|TRBV30
TGTGCCTGGAAAGGACAGGGCTACTATGAGCAGTTCTTC
CAWKGQGYYEQFF
>14|NA|NA|TRBJ1-1|TRBV30
TGTGCCTGGAGTGTAGTAAACCACCCAGCTGAAGCTTTCTTT
CAWSVVNHPAEAFF
>13|few|NA|TRBJ1-4|TRBV29-1
TGCAGCGTTGGGGGGGCAACTAATGAAAAACTGTTTTTT
CSVGGATNEKLFF
>14|once|NA|TRBJ2-1|TRBV9
TGTGCCAGCAGCGTCGGACTGCCTGGGGATGAGCAGTTCTTC
CASSVGLPGDEQFF
>12|few|TRBD1|TRBJ2-7|TRBV19
TGTGCCAGTAGTCCCGGGACAGGACCCGTAAACTTC
CASSPGTGPVNF
>15|NA|NA|TRBJ2-7|TRBV9
TGTGCCAGCAGCGTAGCGGCAGCGCTCTCCTACGAGCAGTACTTC
CASSVAAALSYEQYF
>16|few|TRBD2|TRBJ2-3|TRBV27
TGTGCCACCCGTCGGGGCGGGAGGACTAGCACAGATACGCAGTATTTT
CATRRGGRTSTDTQYF
>16|NA|TRBD1|TRBJ2-3|TRBV7-2
TGTGCCAGCAGCGCCTGGGACAGGGTAGGGACAGATACGCAGTATTTT
CASSAWDRVGTDTQYF
>15|NA|NA|TRBJ2-2|TRBV9
TGTGCCAGCAGCGCGTCGGGAGTTGGGAACGGGGAGCTGTTTTTT
CASSASGVGNGELFF
>16|NA|NA|TRBJ2-3|TRBV30
TGTGCCTGGAGTGTACAACTAGTAGGGGGAGGCGATACGCAGTATTTT
CAWSVQLVGGGDTQYF
>14|NA|NA|TRBJ2-7|TRBV5-6
TGTGCCAGCTGGGCCCGGCCGGTGAGGTCCGAGCAGTACTTC
CASWARPVRSEQYF
>11|NA|NA|TRBJ2-1|TRBV2
TGTGCCAGCAGTGGGGAGTTTGAGCAGTTCTTC
CASSGEFEQFF
>13|NA|NA|TRBJ1-2|TRBV25-1
TGTGCCAGCAGTGAAAGGCAGGGATATGGCTACACCTTC
CASSERQGYGYTF
>16|NA|NA|TRBJ1-1|TRBV4-1
TGCGCCAGCAGCCCCTTGCGTGGAGGATCGAACACTGAAGCTTTCTTT
CASSPLRGGSNTEAFF
>15|NA|NA|TRBJ2-2|TRBV30
TGTGCCTGGAGTGTACTTGACAAGAACACCGGGGAGCTGTTTTTT
CAWSVLDKNTGELFF
>15|NA|NA|TRBJ2-5|TRBV2
TGTGCCAGCAGTGAAAGGAGCGGTGAGAGAGAGACCCAGTACTTC
CASSERSGERETQYF
>13|NA|NA|TRBJ2-5|TRBV9
TGTGCCAGCAGCGCCCCTCGGGGGGAGACCCAGTACTTC
CASSAPRGETQYF
>15|once|TRBD1|TRBJ1-6|TRBV7-9
TGTGCCAGCAGCCCCGGGACAGGGGGAAATTCACCCCTCCACTTT
CASSPGTGGNSPLHF
>12|once|NA|TRBJ2-3|TRBV25-1
TGTGCCAGCAGTGCAGCCTGGGATACGCAGTATTTT
CASSAAWDTQYF
>13|NA|NA|TRBJ1-5|TRBV2
TGTGCCAGCAGTGATGTCAGCTATCAGCCCCAGCATTTT
CASSDVSYQPQHF
>14|NA|NA|TRBJ1-1|TRBV29-1
TGCAGCGTTGAATTCTCACAGGGTGGTACTGAAGCTTTCTTT
CSVEFSQGGTEAFF
>14|NA|NA|TRBJ2-7|TRBV4-2
TGTGCCAGCAGCCCCTCTTGGAACGGGGGCGAGCAGTACTTC
CASSPSWNGGEQYF
>14|NA|NA|TRBJ2-2|TRBV30
TGTGCCTGGAGAGGGTTCGCGAACACCGGGGAGCTGTTTTTT
CAWRGFANTGELFF
>12|few|NA|TRBJ2-1|TRBV11-2
TGTGCCAGCAGCTTAGGGGCGGCTAGTTGGTTCTTC
CASSLGAASWFF
>14|NA|NA|TRBJ2-1|TRBV6-6
TGTGCCAGCAGTAAGACGGGAGAGTACGATGAGCAGTTCTTC
CASSKTGEYDEQFF
>11|NA|NA|TRBJ1-2|TRBV25-1
TGTGCCAGCAGTACAGGTTATGGCTACACCTTC
CASSTGYGYTF
>11|few|NA|TRBJ1-3|TRBV9
TGTGCCAGCAGCGAGGGAAACACCATATATTTT
CASSEGNTIYF
>14|NA|NA|TRBJ2-1|TRBV30
TGTGCCTGGGACAGGATGGAGGGGTACAATGAGCAGTTCTTC
CAWDRMEGYNEQFF
>14|NA|TRBD2|TRBJ2-3|TRBV30
TGTGCCGCCTCACTAGCGCGGGCTGGGGATACGCAGTATTTT
CAASLARAGDTQYF
>16|NA|TRBD1|TRBJ2-3|TRBV14
TGTGCCAGCAGCGTCGCCGGGACAGGGGACACAGATACGCAGTATTTT
CASSVAGTGDTDTQYF